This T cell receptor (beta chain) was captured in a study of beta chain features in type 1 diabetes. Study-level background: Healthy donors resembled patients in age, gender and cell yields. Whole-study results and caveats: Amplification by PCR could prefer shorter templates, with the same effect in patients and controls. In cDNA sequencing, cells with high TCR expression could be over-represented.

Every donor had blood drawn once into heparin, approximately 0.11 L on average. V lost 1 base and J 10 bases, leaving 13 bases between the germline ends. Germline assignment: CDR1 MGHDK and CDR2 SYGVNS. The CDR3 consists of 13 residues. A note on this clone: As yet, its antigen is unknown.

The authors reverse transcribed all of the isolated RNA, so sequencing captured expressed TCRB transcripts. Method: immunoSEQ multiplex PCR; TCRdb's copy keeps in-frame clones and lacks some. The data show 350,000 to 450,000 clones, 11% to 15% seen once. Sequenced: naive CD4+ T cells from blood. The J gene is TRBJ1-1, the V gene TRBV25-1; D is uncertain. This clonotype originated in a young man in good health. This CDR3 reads CASSESGVSRAFF. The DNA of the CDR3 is TGTGCCAGCAGTGAATCGGGCGTGAGCAGAGCTTTCTTT.